This T cell receptor beta chain stems from a study of CD8 T cells in ankylosing spondylitis. TCRdb reanalysed the 5' RACE reads using MiXCR and keeps one entry per CDR3 protein. This repertoire shows about 540,000 distinct CDR3 sequences, roughly 12% found once; its top ten account for 6.8%. Study-level results: Seemingly distinctive of ankylosing spondylitis blood was a TCR beta motif formed by eight highly homologous variants.

Germline-derived CDR1 and CDR2 are SGHRS and YFSETQ. Trimming cost V 2 bases and J 7 bases; bases outside gene matches: 6. CDR3 length: 16 residues. A few counts support this clonotype. Its specificity is unknown. The receptor was derived from a male donor with ankylosing spondylitis. Specimen: blood, either unsorted or a sorted T cell fraction (not recorded which). The genes are TRBV5-1 and TRBJ2-1, with TRBD2 matching 13 bases. CDR3 nucleotides: TGCGCCAGCAGCTTCGGACTAGCGGGAGAAGGAAATGAGCAGTTCTTC. Translating gives CASSFGLAGEGNEQFF.